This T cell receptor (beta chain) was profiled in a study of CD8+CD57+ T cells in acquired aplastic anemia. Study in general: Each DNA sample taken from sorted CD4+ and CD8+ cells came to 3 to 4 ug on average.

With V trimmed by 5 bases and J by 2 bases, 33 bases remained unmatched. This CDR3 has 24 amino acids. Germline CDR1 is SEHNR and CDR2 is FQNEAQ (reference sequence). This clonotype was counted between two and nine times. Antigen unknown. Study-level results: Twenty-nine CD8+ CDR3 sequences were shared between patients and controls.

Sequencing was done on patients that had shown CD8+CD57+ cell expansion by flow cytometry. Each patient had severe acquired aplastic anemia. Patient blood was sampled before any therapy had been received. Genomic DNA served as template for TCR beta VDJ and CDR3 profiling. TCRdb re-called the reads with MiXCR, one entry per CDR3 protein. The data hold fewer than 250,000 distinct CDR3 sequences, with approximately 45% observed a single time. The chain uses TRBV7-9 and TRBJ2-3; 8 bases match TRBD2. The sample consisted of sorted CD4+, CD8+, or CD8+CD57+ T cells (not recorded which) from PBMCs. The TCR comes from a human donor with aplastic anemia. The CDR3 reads CASSPRGGGKSPGRALPFTDTQYF. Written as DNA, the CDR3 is TGTGCCAGCAGCCCTAGGGGCGGGGGAAAAAGTCCCGGGAGGGCCCTCCCGTTCACAGATACGCAGTATTTT.